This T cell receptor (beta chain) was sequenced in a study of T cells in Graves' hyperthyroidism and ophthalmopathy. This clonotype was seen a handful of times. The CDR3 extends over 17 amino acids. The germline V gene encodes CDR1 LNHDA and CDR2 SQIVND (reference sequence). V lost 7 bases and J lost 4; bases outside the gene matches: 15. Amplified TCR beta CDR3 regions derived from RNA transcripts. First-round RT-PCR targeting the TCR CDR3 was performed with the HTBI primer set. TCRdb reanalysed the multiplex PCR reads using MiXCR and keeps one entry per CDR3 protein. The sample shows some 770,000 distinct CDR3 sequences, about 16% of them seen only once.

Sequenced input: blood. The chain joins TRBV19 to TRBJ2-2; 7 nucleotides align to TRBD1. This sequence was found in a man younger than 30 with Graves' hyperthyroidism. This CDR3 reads CASTPGGQSPGTGELFF. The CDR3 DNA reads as TGTGCCAGTACCCCAGGGGGACAGAGCCCTGGCACCGGGGAGCTGTTTTTT.